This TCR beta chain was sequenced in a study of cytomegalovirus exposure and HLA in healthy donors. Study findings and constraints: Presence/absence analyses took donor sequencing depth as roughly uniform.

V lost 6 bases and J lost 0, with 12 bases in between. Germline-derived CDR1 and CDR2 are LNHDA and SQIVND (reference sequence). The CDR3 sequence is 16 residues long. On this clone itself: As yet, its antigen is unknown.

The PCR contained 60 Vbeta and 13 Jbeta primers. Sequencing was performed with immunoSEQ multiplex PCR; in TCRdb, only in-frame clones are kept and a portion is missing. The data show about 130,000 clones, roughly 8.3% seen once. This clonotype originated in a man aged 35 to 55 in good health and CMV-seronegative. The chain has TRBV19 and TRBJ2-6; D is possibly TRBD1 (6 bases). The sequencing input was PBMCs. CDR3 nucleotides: TGTGCCAGTAGGTCGGGACAAAGCTCTGGGGCCAACGTCCTGACTTTC. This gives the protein CASRSGQSSGANVLTF.